The 21 T cell receptor beta chains below were found in one sample sequenced in a study of T cells in Graves' hyperthyroidism and ophthalmopathy (dated by TCRdb to about 2019). Libraries came from multiplex PCR. Sequenced using an Illumina HiSeq 2000. The TCR beta CDR3 regions were amplified from RNA transcripts. For the first round of RT-PCR on the TCR CDR3, the HTBI primer set was used together with the Qiagen OneStep RT-PCR kit. The public reads were reanalyzed by TCRdb: fastp trimming at Q25, MiXCR alignment, in-frame beta chains only. Identical CDR3 protein sequences are pooled into one entry, listed with their most common genes and DNA. Across this sample there are some 180,000 distinct CDR3 sequences, with 15% to 20% seen only once. Clones ranked in the top ten supply approximately 28% of the sample. The specimen sequenced was blood. Receptors were obtained from a woman aged 45-59 years with Graves' hyperthyroidism.

This clonotype has a count of ten or more. V and J are TRBV29-1 and TRBJ2-7; D call uncertain. In germline, CDR1 is SQVTM, CDR2 ANQGSEA. With 4 bases removed from V and 2 bases from J, the gap between germline ends came to 6 bases. The CDR3 loop spans 11 amino acids. The CDR3 sequence is CSVVVAYEQYF. The CDR3 region has the DNA TGCAGCGTTGTAGTTGCCTACGAGCAGTACTTC.

This clonotype showed up many times. The V and J genes are TRBV6-2 or TRBV6-3 and TRBJ1-1, with D tentatively TRBD1 (6 bases). Per germline, CDR1 MNHEY and CDR2 SVGEGT. The CDR3 loop spans 15 amino acids. The germline V and J ends were trimmed by 0 bases and 1 base, with 9 bases remaining between them. CDR3 sequence (DNA): TGTGCCAGCAGTTACTCGGGGGGCGCGAACACTGAAGCTTTCTTT. It yields the protein CASSYSGGANTEAFF.

This clonotype was counted many times. The V gene is TRBV5-5, the J gene TRBJ2-7, with a weak D call TRBD1 (7 bases). Trimming pared 0 bases from V and 6 bases from J, leaving 19 bases between. Germline lookup yields CDR1 SGHKS and CDR2 YYEKEE (reference sequence). The CDR3 consists of 16 residues. The CDR3 bases are TGTGCCAGCAGCTTGGACCCCCAGGGGGGTAAGGGCGAGCAGTACTTC. It is translated as CASSLDPQGGKGEQYF. The full variable domain, completed using reference TRBV5-5 and TRBJ2-7, is DAGVTQSPTHLIKTRGQQVTLRCSPISGHKSVSWYQQVLGQGPQFIFQYYEKEERGRGNFPDRFSARQFPNYSSELNVNALLLGDSALYLCASSLDPQGGKGEQYFGPGTRLTVT.

This clonotype showed up many times. The chain joins TRBV7-6 to TRBJ1-1; TRBD1 aligns across 8 bases. This CDR3 is 14 amino acids long. In germline, CDR1 is SGHVS, CDR2 FNYEAQ. V dropped 5 bases and J dropped 7; count of bases not matched to a gene: 9. DNA of the CDR3: TGTGCCAGCAGCCCTACAGGGGGTCGTGGTGAAGCTTTCTTT. Its protein product is CASSPTGGRGEAFF. Supplemented by reference TRBV7-6 and TRBJ1-1, the full variable domain reads GAGVSQSPRYKVTKRGQDVALRCDPISGHVSLYWYRQALGQGPEFLTYFNYEAQQDKSGLPNDRFSAERPEGSISTLTIQRTEQRDSAMYRCASSPTGGRGEAFFGQGTRLTVV.

This clonotype was recorded many times. The rearrangement uses TRBV18 and TRBJ2-1; the D gene is possibly TRBD1 (6 bases). The CDR3 runs 16 residues. Trimming stripped 3 bases from V and 0 bases from J, with 12 bases between. In germline, CDR1 is KGHSH, CDR2 LQKENI. The chain's CDR3 is CASSPLTGSSYNEQFF. CDR3 bases: TGTGCCAGCTCACCCCTAACAGGGAGCTCCTACAATGAGCAGTTCTTC. The complete variable domain, with remaining parts taken from reference TRBV18 and TRBJ2-1, reads NAGVMQNPRHLVRRRGQEARLRCSPMKGHSHVYWYRQLPEEGLKFMVYLQKENIIDESGMPKERFSAEFPKEGPSILRIQQVVRGDSAAYFCASSPLTGSSYNEQFFGPGTRLTVL.

The V gene is TRBV6-2 or TRBV6-3, the J gene TRBJ1-2; D is ambiguous. V lost 0 bases to trimming and J lost 4 bases, with 3 bases between them. From germline, CDR1 is MNHEY and CDR2 SVGEGT. CDR3 length: 12 residues. The CDR3 sequence: CASSYSVYGYTF. CDR3 in DNA: TGTGCCAGCAGTTACTCCGTCTATGGCTACACCTTC.

The V call is TRBV4-1, the J call TRBJ1-5; 7 bases are shared with TRBD1. CDR1 MGHRA and CDR2 YSYEKL come from the germline V gene. J gave up 6 bases and V 0 bases, and 14 bases lay outside the gene matches. This CDR3 spans 18 amino acids. As DNA, the CDR3 is TGCGCCAGCAGCCAAGAACAGGGGATTTCGATTCTGGGTCAGCCCCAGCATTTT. Amino acids: CASSQEQGISILGQPQHF.

This chain connects TRBV6-9 to TRBJ1-1; D might be TRBD1 (5 bases). V lost 3 bases and J 4 bases, leaving 15 bases between the germline ends. CDR3 length: 15 residues. CDR1 is MNHGY and CDR2 is SVAAGI in the germline V gene. The CDR3 spells CASSYLPGGGTEAFF. As DNA, the CDR3 is TGTGCCAGCAGTTACCTGCCCGGGGGGGGCACTGAAGCTTTCTTT.

This clonotype has at least ten counts. The chain carries TRBV9 and TRBJ2-5; 7 positions match TRBD2. J gave up 1 base and V 2 bases, and 2 bases lay outside the gene matches. Germline CDR1 SGDLS, CDR2 YYNGEE. The CDR3 length is 14 residues. Written as DNA, the CDR3 is TGTGCCAGCAGCGTTGGGGGGGTCCAAGAGACCCAGTACTTC. This gives the protein CASSVGGVQETQYF.

The table lists this clonotype with a few counts. J is TRBJ2-7 and V is TRBV4-1, with D unclear. The germline V gene has CDR1 MGHRA and CDR2 YSYEKL. Deletions cut 5 bases from V and 3 bases from J, with 5 bases between. CDR3 length: 11 residues. The CDR3 loop is CASSTHYEQYF. As DNA, the CDR3 is TGCGCCAGCAGCACCCACTACGAGCAGTACTTC.

This clonotype showed up many times. The CDR3 DNA reads as TGTGCCAGCACCTCGAGGAGGGGCGACTACGAGCAGTACTTC. It yields the protein CASTSRRGDYEQYF. This sequence joins TRBV3-1 and TRBJ2-7, with a weak D call TRBD2 (6 bases). Germline V gives CDR1 LGHDT, CDR2 YNNKEL (reference sequence). This CDR3 spans 14 amino acids. Trimming removed 7 bases from V and 3 bases from J, with 16 bases in between.

The chain recombines TRBV20-1 with TRBJ1-6, with D unresolved. Trimming removed 0 bases at V and 7 bases at J, with 10 bases between. The germline gives CDR1 DFQATT, CDR2 SNEGSKA (reference sequence). The CDR3 contains 14 residues. The CDR3 spells CSAREGYGNSPLHF. The CDR3 nucleotides read TGCAGTGCTAGAGAAGGGTACGGAAATTCACCCCTCCACTTT.

This clonotype was observed many times. The chain links TRBV19 to TRBJ1-5; D is uncertain. Trimming shortened V by 10 bases and J by 0 bases, and 19 bases separated the two germline ends. Per germline, CDR1 LNHDA and CDR2 SQIVND (reference sequence). CDR3 size: 16 residues. This chain's CDR3 is CATQAARLHSNQPQHF. In DNA, the CDR3 is TGTGCCACCCAAGCGGCAAGACTTCATAGCAATCAGCCCCAGCATTTT.

The chain has TRBV20-1 and TRBJ2-7, with 8 bases identical to TRBD2. V dropped 1 base and J dropped 1; count of bases not matched to a gene: 9. This CDR3 is built from 16 residues. Germline lookup yields CDR1 DFQATT and CDR2 SNEGSKA (reference sequence). CDR3 DNA sequence: TGCAGTGCTAGAGTAGGGATAGTAGCGGGGTCCTACGAGCAGTACTTC. This translates into CSARVGIVAGSYEQYF.

This chain uses TRBV6-1 with TRBJ1-5, with D perhaps TRBD1 (5 bases). The CDR3 contains 18 residues. Between the trimmed V and J ends, which lost 0 bases and 5 bases, there was a span of 20 bases. Germline V gene data show CDR1 as MNHNS and CDR2 as SASEGT. In nucleotides, the CDR3 is TGTGCCAGCAGTGAAGCGGCGCCGGGGCGCAACTTCTATCAGCCCCAGCATTTT. It translates to CASSEAAPGRNFYQPQHF.

This clonotype has a count of ten or more. The V gene is TRBV2, the J gene TRBJ2-1; D perhaps matches TRBD2 (5 bases). V was trimmed by 5 bases and J by 0 bases, leaving 14 bases between them. CDR1 and CDR2 (germline): SNHLY, FYNNEI. The CDR3 contains 16 residues. The CDR3 DNA follows: TGTGCCAGCAGTCCCCCGGACTCCAGCTCCTACAATGAGCAGTTCTTC. Protein product: CASSPPDSSSYNEQFF.

This clonotype was found a few times. One end of the junction varies from germline; a read error may be responsible. J is TRBJ1-1 and V is TRBV6-1; possibly TRBD1 for D (5 bases). CDR1 is MNHNS, CDR2 SASEGT, per germline. The CDR3 spans 12 residues. The CDR3 coding sequence is TGTGCCGGCAGTGAAAGGCAGGGAGAAGCTTTCTTT. Amino acids: CAGSERQGEAFF.

Many counts were recorded for this clonotype. The V and J genes are TRBV19 and TRBJ1-2, with 8 bases matching TRBD1. CDR1 and CDR2 (germline): LNHDA, SQIVND (reference sequence). The CDR3 runs to 16 residues. Germline trimming cut 6 bases from V and 4 bases from J; bases unmatched to any gene: 13. For the CDR3, the DNA is TGTGCCAGTAGGAGGACAGGGAGTGGATGGGGCTATGGCTACACCTTC. Its translation: CASRRTGSGWGYGYTF.

This clonotype was counted many times. The chain is built from TRBV7-8 and TRBJ1-2, with no clear D. The germline V gene has CDR1 SGHVS and CDR2 FQNEAQ. Trimming pared 3 bases from V and 5 bases from J, leaving 16 bases between. The CDR3 runs 15 residues. The CDR3 DNA follows: TGTGCCAGCAGCTTGGTGGCGGGAGATATTTATGGCTACACCTTC. The encoded protein is CASSLVAGDIYGYTF.

This clonotype was counted many times. The chain combines TRBV28 with TRBJ2-5, with 8 bases identical to TRBD1. Germline values: CDR1 MDHEN, CDR2 SYDVKM. V lost 6 bases, J lost 5 bases, and 11 bases stayed unmatched. CDR3 size: 15 residues. The CDR3 region has the DNA TGTGCCAGCAGCTACCAGGGGGCACGGAGGGAGACCCAGTACTTC. Amino acid sequence: CASSYQGARRETQYF.

There are many counts of this clonotype. The chain links TRBV12-3 or TRBV12-4 to TRBJ1-6; no clear D gene. V lost 3 bases to trimming and J lost 9 bases, with 6 bases between them. The CDR3 is 12 amino acids. The CDR3, as DNA: TGTGCCAGCAGTTTTCCGACTTCACCCCTCCACTTT. This translates into CASSFPTSPLHF.